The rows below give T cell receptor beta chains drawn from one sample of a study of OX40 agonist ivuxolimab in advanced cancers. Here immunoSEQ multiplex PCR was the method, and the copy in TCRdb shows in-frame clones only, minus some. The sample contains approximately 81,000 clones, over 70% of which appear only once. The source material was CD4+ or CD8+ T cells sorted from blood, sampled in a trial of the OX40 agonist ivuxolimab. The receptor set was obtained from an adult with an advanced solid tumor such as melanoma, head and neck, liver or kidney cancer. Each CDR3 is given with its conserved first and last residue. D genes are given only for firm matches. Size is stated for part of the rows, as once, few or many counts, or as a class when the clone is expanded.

CAAGGVAGVTLETQYF,TGTGCCGCCGGGGGGGTAGCGGGAGTTACGTTGGAGACCCAGTACTTC,TRBV10-3,TRBJ2-5,NA,TRBD2
CSVWGFGQETQYF,TGCAGCGTTTGGGGGTTCGGTCAAGAGACCCAGTACTTC,TRBV29-1,TRBJ2-5,NA,NA
CASSWDDYEQYF,TGTGCCAGCTCATGGGACGACTACGAGCAGTACTTC,TRBV18,TRBJ2-7,NA,NA
CASSPPRSPKFSGANVLTF,TGTGCCAGTAGTCCCCCCCGCAGCCCAAAATTCTCTGGGGCCAACGTCCTGACTTTC,TRBV19,TRBJ2-6,NA,NA
CASSPTGFDEKLFF,TGTGCCAGCTCACCGACAGGGTTTGATGAAAAACTGTTTTTT,TRBV18,TRBJ1-4,NA,TRBD1
CASSASLRDFGHYTF,TGTGCCAGCAGTGCGTCCCTCCGGGACTTTGGACATTACACCTTC,TRBV2,TRBJ1-2,NA,NA
CASMGTATNEKLFF,TGTGCCAGTATGGGGACAGCAACTAATGAAAAACTGTTTTTT,TRBV19,TRBJ1-4,NA,TRBD1
CTSSLTTPDRASPLHF,TGCACCAGCAGCCTTACGACCCCGGACAGAGCTTCACCCCTCCACTTT,TRBV1,TRBJ1-6,NA,NA
CASSLPGQVSSDEQYF,TGTGCCAGCAGCCTACCGGGACAGGTTTCTTCCGACGAGCAGTACTTC,TRBV6-6,TRBJ2-7,NA,TRBD1
CASRAQGYEQYF,TGTGCCAGCAGGGCGCAGGGGTACGAGCAGTACTTC,TRBV6-5,TRBJ2-7,NA,NA
CAWSTGLAGVNEQFF,TGTGCCTGGAGCACGGGACTAGCGGGAGTCAATGAGCAGTTCTTC,TRBV30,TRBJ2-1,NA,TRBD2
CASGPGTGADNEQFF,TGTGCTAGTGGCCCCGGGACAGGGGCGGACAATGAGCAGTTCTTC,TRBV12-5,TRBJ2-1,once,TRBD1
CASTWGGGNEQFF,TGTGCCAGCACATGGGGAGGGGGGAATGAGCAGTTCTTC,TRBV2,TRBJ2-1,once,NA
CASSLAGQAETQYF,TGTGCCAGCAGCTTGGCCGGCCAAGCGGAGACCCAGTACTTC,TRBV5-6,TRBJ2-5,NA,NA
CASSLSRIEAFF,TGTGCCAGCAGCTTAAGTAGGATTGAAGCTTTCTTT,TRBV7-8,TRBJ1-1,once,NA
CASSLGEGHNEQFF,TGCGCCAGCAGCTTGGGAGAGGGCCACAATGAGCAGTTCTTC,TRBV5-1,TRBJ2-1,NA,NA
CACMADPSTDTQYF,TGTGCCTGCATGGCAGATCCTAGCACAGATACGCAGTATTTT,TRBV10-3,TRBJ2-3,NA,NA
CSVEGDGGEQYF,TGCAGCGTTGAAGGGGACGGCGGCGAGCAGTACTTC,TRBV29-1,TRBJ2-7,NA,NA
CASSESTESYNSPLHF,TGTGCCAGCAGTGAATCTACAGAGTCCTATAATTCACCCCTCCACTTT,TRBV25-1,TRBJ1-6,NA,NA
CASSSGTSGYNEQFF,TGTGCCAGCAGTTCCGGGACTAGCGGGTACAATGAGCAGTTCTTC,TRBV27,TRBJ2-1,NA,TRBD2
CASVREMGTDTQYF,TGTGCCAGCGTAAGGGAGATGGGCACAGATACGCAGTATTTT,TRBV2,TRBJ2-3,NA,NA
CASSLDIRRGQPQHF,TGTGCCAGCAGCTTAGACATACGCAGGGGGCAGCCCCAGCATTTT,TRBV11-2,TRBJ1-5,NA,TRBD1
CASSGDGGDTQYF,TGCGCCAGCAGTGGGGATGGGGGAGATACGCAGTATTTT,TRBV5-1,TRBJ2-3,NA,NA
CASSQGLGTVYGYTF,TGTGCCAGCAGCCAAGGACTTGGGACAGTCTATGGCTACACCTTC,TRBV4-2,TRBJ1-2,NA,TRBD1
CASYSPGRGRDEQFF,TGCGCCAGCTACTCACCAGGCAGGGGACGGGATGAGCAGTTCTTC,TRBV5-1,TRBJ2-1,NA,NA
CASSAQPGLAGDSTDTQYF,TGTGCCAGCAGCGCCCAACCGGGACTAGCGGGGGATAGCACAGATACGCAGTATTTT,TRBV9,TRBJ2-3,NA,TRBD2
CASSLETGTYEQYF,TGTGCCAGCAGCTTAGAGACAGGGACTTACGAGCAGTACTTC,TRBV7-2,TRBJ2-7,NA,NA
CASSLAGGNNQPQHF,TGCGCCAGCAGCTTGGCCGGGGGCAACAATCAGCCCCAGCATTTT,TRBV5-1,TRBJ1-5,NA,NA
CASSEGMGNTEAFF,TGTGCCAGCAGTGAAGGGATGGGGAACACTGAAGCTTTCTTT,TRBV6-1,TRBJ1-1,NA,NA
CAISESEAGPGQPQHF,TGTGCCATCAGTGAGTCGGAGGCGGGACCCGGACAGCCCCAGCATTTT,TRBV10-3,TRBJ1-5,NA,NA
CASSPGGTGNYGYTF,TGTGCCAGCAGCCCAGGGGGTACTGGCAACTATGGCTACACCTTC,TRBV7-5,TRBJ1-2,NA,NA
CAWTRIQGGASPLHF,TGTGCCTGGACGCGCATTCAGGGGGGAGCTTCACCCCTCCACTTT,TRBV30,TRBJ1-6,NA,TRBD1
CASSQEGPKRANTGELFF,TGTGCCAGCAGCCAAGAAGGGCCGAAGCGCGCGAACACCGGGGAGCTGTTTTTT,TRBV4-2,TRBJ2-2,NA,NA
CASNQLGESEAFF,TGTGCCAGTAACCAGCTTGGGGAGTCTGAAGCTTTCTTT,TRBV19,TRBJ1-1,few,NA
CASSHTGTTNEKLFF,TGTGCCAGCAGCCACACAGGGACAACTAATGAAAAACTGTTTTTT,TRBV6-5,TRBJ1-4,NA,NA
CASSQDIPSWERPTGELFF,TGCGCCAGCAGCCAAGATATCCCCTCGTGGGAGCGCCCCACCGGGGAGCTGTTTTTT,TRBV4-3,TRBJ2-2,NA,NA
CASSPRGRGEQFF,TGTGCCAGCAGCCCACGGGGGAGGGGTGAGCAGTTCTTC,TRBV5-6,TRBJ2-1,once,TRBD2
CASSLDAGELFF,TGTGCCAGCAGCTTGGACGCCGGGGAGCTGTTTTTT,TRBV5-5,TRBJ2-2,NA,NA
CASSPNTGELFF,TGCGCCAGCAGCCCTAACACCGGGGAGCTGTTTTTT,TRBV5-1,TRBJ2-2,once,NA
CASSPRGAGVGEQYF,TGTGCCAGCTCACCAAGGGGCGCGGGAGTAGGTGAGCAGTACTTC,TRBV18,TRBJ2-7,once,TRBD2
CASRGPGQGMNTEAFF,TGTGCCAGTAGGGGACCGGGACAGGGGATGAACACTGAAGCTTTCTTT,TRBV19,TRBJ1-1,NA,TRBD1
CASTRGDRTDTQYF,TGTGCCAGCACACGGGGGGACCGTACAGATACGCAGTATTTT,TRBV6-1,TRBJ2-3,NA,TRBD2
CASSQVVGDTQYF,TGCGCCAGCAGCCAAGTAGTCGGCGATACGCAGTATTTT,TRBV4-1,TRBJ2-3,once,NA
CASSLGGSGSPQFF,TGTGCCAGCAGCCTAGGGGGTAGCGGGAGCCCCCAGTTCTTC,TRBV7-8,TRBJ2-1,NA,TRBD2